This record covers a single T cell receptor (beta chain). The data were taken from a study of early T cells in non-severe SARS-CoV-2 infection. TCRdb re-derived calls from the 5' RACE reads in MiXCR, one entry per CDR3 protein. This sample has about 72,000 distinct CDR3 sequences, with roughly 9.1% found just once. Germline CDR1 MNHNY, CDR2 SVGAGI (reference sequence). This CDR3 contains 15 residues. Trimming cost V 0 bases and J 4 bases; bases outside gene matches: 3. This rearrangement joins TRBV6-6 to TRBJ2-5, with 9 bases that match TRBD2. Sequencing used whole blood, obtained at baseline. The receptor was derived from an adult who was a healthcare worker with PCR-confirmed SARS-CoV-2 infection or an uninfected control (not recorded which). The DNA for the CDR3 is TGTGCCAGCAGTTACTCTGCGGGGGGGCGAGAGACCCAGTACTTC. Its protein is CASSYSAGGRETQYF.